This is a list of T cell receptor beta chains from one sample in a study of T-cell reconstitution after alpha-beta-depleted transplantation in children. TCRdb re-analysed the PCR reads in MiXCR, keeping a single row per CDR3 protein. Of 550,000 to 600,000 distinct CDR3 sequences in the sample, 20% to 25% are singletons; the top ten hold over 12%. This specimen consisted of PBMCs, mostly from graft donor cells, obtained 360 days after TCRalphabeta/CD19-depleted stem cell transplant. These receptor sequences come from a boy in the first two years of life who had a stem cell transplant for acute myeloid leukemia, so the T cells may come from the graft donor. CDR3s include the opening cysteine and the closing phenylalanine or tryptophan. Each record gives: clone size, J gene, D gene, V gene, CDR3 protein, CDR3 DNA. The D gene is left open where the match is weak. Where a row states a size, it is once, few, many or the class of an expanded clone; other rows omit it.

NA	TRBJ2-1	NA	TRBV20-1	CSARGLTGRAGVFNEQFF	TGCAGTGCTAGAGGCCTGACAGGGAGGGCCGGTGTTTTCAATGAGCAGTTCTTC
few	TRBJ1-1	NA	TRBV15	CATSEGRDVTEAFF	TGTGCCACCAGCGAGGGGAGGGATGTGACTGAAGCTTTCTTT
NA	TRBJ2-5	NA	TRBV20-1	CSARAAETQYF	TGCAGTGCTAGAGCGGCGGAGACCCAGTACTTC
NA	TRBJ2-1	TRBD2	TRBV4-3	CASSQEGTLAGGRYEQFF	TGCGCCAGCAGCCAAGAGGGAACACTAGCGGGGGGTAGGTATGAGCAGTTCTTC
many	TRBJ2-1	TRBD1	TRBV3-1	CASSLRQGAVDEQFF	TGTGCCAGCAGCCTCAGACAGGGGGCAGTGGATGAGCAGTTCTTC
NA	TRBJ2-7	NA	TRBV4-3	CASSQDSMYPYEQYF	TGCGCCAGCAGCCAAGACTCCATGTATCCTTACGAGCAGTACTTC
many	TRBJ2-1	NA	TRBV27	CASSSQGLNEQFF	TGTGCCAGCAGCTCCCAGGGGTTAAATGAGCAGTTCTTC
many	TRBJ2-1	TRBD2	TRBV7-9	CASSLELAVNYNEQFF	TGTGCCAGCAGCTTAGAGCTAGCGGTAAATTACAATGAGCAGTTCTTC
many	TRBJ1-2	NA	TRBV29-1	CSGGQGNYGYTF	TGCAGCGGCGGTCAGGGGAACTATGGCTACACCTTC
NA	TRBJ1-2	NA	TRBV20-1	CSASLAGTYGYTF	TGCAGTGCTAGCCTCGCCGGGACATATGGCTACACCTTC
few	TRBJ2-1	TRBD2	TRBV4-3	CASSQEVAGATNEQFF	TGCGCCAGCAGCCAAGAAGTAGCGGGGGCCACCAATGAGCAGTTCTTC
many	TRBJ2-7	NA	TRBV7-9	CASSTDGLSSYEQYF	TGTGCCAGCAGCACTGACGGTCTGAGCTCCTACGAGCAGTACTTC
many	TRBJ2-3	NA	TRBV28	CASRDSGTVIGDTQYF	TGTGCCAGCAGGGACTCCGGGACCGTTATAGGAGATACGCAGTATTTT
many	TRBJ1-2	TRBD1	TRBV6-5	CASSYNRGWGYGYTF	TGTGCCAGCAGTTACAACAGGGGGTGGGGCTATGGCTACACCTTC
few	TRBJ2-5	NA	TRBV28	CASSLGHSETQYF	TGTGCCAGCAGTTTAGGACATTCAGAGACCCAGTACTTC
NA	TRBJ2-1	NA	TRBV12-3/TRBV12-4	CASRGEGSSSYNEQFF	TGTGCCAGCAGGGGAGAAGGGTCGAGCTCCTACAATGAGCAGTTCTTC
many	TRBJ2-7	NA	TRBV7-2	CASSLDPAYEQYF	TGTGCCAGCAGCTTAGACCCCGCCTACGAGCAGTACTTC
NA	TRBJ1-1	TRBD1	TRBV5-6	CASSLFDRVAEAFF	TGTGCCAGCAGCTTGTTCGACAGGGTTGCTGAAGCTTTCTTT
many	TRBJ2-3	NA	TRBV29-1	CSVDHGVITDTQYF	TGCAGCGTTGACCACGGGGTAATCACAGATACGCAGTATTTT
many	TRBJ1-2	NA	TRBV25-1	CASSPPGTPHGYTF	TGTGCCAGCAGTCCTCCCGGGACGCCTCATGGCTACACCTTC
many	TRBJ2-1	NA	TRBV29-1	CSVEGLGEQFF	TGCAGCGTTGAAGGGTTAGGTGAGCAGTTCTTC
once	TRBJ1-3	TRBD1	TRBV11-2	CASSSWTGSGNTIYF	TGTGCCAGCAGCTCGTGGACAGGCTCTGGAAACACCATATATTTT
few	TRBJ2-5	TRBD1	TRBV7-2	CASSPRTGRMGRETQYF	TGTGCCAGCAGCCCTCGGACAGGGAGAATGGGGCGAGAGACCCAGTACTTC
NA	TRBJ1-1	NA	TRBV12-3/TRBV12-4	CASSGTRRVWTEAFF	TGTGCCAGCAGTGGCACCAGGCGAGTCTGGACTGAAGCTTTCTTT
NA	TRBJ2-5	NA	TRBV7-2	CASSLGRGSVETQYF	TGTGCCAGCAGCTTGGGACGGGGGAGTGTGGAGACCCAGTACTTC
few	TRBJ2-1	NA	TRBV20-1	CSARAPRGRIVSHGEQFF	TGCAGTGCTAGGGCGCCCAGGGGGAGGATAGTATCCCATGGTGAGCAGTTCTTC
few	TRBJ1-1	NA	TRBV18	CASSPITDSEAFF	TGTGCCAGCTCACCTATAACGGACAGTGAAGCTTTCTTT
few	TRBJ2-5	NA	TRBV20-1	CSAPVAPVETQYF	TGCAGTGCTCCTGTGGCCCCCGTAGAGACCCAGTACTTC
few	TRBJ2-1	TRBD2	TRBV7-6	CASSNALRGGNEQFF	TGTGCCAGCAGCAACGCCCTCCGGGGGGGCAATGAGCAGTTCTTC
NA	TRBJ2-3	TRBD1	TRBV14	CASSQRTGVGTDTQYF	TGTGCCAGCAGCCAGCGGACAGGGGTCGGGACAGATACGCAGTATTTT
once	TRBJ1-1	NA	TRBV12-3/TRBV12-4	CASRQGETEAFF	TGTGCCAGCAGACAGGGTGAGACTGAAGCTTTCTTT
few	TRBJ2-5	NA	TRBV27	CASSLSVRDSETQYF	TGTGCCAGCAGTTTATCGGTGCGGGATTCAGAGACCCAGTACTTC
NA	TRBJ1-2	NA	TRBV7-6	CASSAHPDYGYTF	TGTGCCAGCAGCGCCCATCCTGACTATGGCTACACCTTC
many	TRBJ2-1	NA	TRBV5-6	CAMSPGENEQFF	TGTGCCATGAGCCCCGGCGAGAATGAGCAGTTCTTC
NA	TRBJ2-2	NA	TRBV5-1	CASSFPSEQGHNQYTGELFF	TGCGCCAGCAGCTTCCCGTCGGAACAAGGACACAACCAATACACCGGGGAGCTGTTTTTT
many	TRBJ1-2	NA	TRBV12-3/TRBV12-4	CASSLAERKGHGYTF	TGTGCCAGCAGTTTAGCGGAACGGAAGGGGCATGGCTACACCTTC
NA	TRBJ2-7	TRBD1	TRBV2	CASMWDSYEQYF	TGTGCCAGCATGTGGGACAGCTACGAGCAGTACTTC
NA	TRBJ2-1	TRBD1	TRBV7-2	CASSVRTGGIDEQFF	TGTGCCAGCAGCGTCCGGACAGGGGGCATCGATGAGCAGTTCTTC
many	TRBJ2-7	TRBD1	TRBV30	CAWSQQGYEQYF	TGTGCCTGGAGTCAACAGGGGTACGAGCAGTACTTC
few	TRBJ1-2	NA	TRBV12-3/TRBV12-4	CASSLAREGYTF	TGTGCCAGCAGTTTAGCGCGGGAGGGCTACACCTTC
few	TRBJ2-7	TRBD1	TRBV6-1	CASTRTGGYEQYF	TGTGCCAGCACTAGGACAGGGGGGTACGAGCAGTACTTC
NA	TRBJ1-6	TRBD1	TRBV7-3	CASSLGGTGGSPLHF	TGTGCCAGCAGCTTAGGGGGGACAGGAGGTTCACCCCTCCACTTT
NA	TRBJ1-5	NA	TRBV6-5	CASSYRGINQPQHF	TGTGCCAGCAGTTACAGAGGGATCAATCAGCCCCAGCATTTT
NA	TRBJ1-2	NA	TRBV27	CASFHPGYTF	TGTGCCAGCTTTCACCCTGGCTACACCTTC
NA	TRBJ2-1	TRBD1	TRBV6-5	CASSYVRGQGLFF	TGTGCCAGCAGTTATGTTCGGGGACAGGGTCTGTTCTTC
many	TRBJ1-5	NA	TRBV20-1	CSAQARPGVNQPQHF	TGCAGTGCTCAGGCACGCCCGGGGGTCAATCAGCCCCAGCATTTT
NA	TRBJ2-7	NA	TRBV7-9	CASSFDEGKQYF	TGTGCCAGCAGCTTTGACGAGGGGAAGCAGTACTTC
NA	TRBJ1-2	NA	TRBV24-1	CATSPGYDYGYTF	TGTGCCACCAGTCCAGGGTACGACTATGGCTACACCTTC
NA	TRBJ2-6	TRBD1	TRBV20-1	CSAVGQDLLSGANVLTF	TGCAGTGCGGTCGGACAGGATCTCCTATCTGGGGCCAACGTCCTGACTTTC
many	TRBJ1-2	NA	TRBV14	CASSPLWGLHYGYTF	TGTGCCAGCAGCCCCCTGTGGGGGCTGCACTATGGCTACACCTTC
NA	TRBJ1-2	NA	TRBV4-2	CASSQAAVNGYTF	TGTGCCAGCAGCCAAGCGGCAGTCAATGGCTACACCTTC
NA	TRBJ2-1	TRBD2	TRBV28	CASSLWAGVYNEQFF	TGTGCCAGCAGTTTATGGGCGGGGGTGTACAATGAGCAGTTCTTC
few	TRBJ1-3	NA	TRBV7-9	CASSSGTSGNTIYF	TGTGCCAGCAGCTCCGGAACCTCTGGAAACACCATATATTTT
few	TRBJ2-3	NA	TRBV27	CASSWGRGSDTQYF	TGTGCCAGCAGTTGGGGTAGGGGGTCTGATACGCAGTATTTT
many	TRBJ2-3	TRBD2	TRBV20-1	CSACSGDFSTDTQYF	TGCAGTGCTTGTAGCGGGGACTTTAGCACAGATACGCAGTATTTT
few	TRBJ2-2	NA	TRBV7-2	CASSYPNWNTGELFF	TGTGCCAGCAGCTATCCGAACTGGAACACCGGGGAGCTGTTTTTT
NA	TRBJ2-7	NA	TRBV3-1	CATSPGGKTEQYF	TGTGCCACTTCTCCTGGGGGGAAAACTGAGCAGTACTTC
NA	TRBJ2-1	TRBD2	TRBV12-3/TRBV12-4	CASSPYRGGWDEQFF	TGTGCCAGCAGCCCCTACCGCGGGGGTTGGGATGAGCAGTTCTTC
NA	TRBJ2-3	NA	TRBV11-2	CASSPGPTNPSTDTQYF	TGTGCCAGCAGCCCGGGACCAACGAATCCTAGCACAGATACGCAGTATTTT
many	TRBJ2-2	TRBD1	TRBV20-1	CSAFGTGNTGELFF	TGCAGTGCATTCGGGACAGGGAACACCGGGGAGCTGTTTTTT